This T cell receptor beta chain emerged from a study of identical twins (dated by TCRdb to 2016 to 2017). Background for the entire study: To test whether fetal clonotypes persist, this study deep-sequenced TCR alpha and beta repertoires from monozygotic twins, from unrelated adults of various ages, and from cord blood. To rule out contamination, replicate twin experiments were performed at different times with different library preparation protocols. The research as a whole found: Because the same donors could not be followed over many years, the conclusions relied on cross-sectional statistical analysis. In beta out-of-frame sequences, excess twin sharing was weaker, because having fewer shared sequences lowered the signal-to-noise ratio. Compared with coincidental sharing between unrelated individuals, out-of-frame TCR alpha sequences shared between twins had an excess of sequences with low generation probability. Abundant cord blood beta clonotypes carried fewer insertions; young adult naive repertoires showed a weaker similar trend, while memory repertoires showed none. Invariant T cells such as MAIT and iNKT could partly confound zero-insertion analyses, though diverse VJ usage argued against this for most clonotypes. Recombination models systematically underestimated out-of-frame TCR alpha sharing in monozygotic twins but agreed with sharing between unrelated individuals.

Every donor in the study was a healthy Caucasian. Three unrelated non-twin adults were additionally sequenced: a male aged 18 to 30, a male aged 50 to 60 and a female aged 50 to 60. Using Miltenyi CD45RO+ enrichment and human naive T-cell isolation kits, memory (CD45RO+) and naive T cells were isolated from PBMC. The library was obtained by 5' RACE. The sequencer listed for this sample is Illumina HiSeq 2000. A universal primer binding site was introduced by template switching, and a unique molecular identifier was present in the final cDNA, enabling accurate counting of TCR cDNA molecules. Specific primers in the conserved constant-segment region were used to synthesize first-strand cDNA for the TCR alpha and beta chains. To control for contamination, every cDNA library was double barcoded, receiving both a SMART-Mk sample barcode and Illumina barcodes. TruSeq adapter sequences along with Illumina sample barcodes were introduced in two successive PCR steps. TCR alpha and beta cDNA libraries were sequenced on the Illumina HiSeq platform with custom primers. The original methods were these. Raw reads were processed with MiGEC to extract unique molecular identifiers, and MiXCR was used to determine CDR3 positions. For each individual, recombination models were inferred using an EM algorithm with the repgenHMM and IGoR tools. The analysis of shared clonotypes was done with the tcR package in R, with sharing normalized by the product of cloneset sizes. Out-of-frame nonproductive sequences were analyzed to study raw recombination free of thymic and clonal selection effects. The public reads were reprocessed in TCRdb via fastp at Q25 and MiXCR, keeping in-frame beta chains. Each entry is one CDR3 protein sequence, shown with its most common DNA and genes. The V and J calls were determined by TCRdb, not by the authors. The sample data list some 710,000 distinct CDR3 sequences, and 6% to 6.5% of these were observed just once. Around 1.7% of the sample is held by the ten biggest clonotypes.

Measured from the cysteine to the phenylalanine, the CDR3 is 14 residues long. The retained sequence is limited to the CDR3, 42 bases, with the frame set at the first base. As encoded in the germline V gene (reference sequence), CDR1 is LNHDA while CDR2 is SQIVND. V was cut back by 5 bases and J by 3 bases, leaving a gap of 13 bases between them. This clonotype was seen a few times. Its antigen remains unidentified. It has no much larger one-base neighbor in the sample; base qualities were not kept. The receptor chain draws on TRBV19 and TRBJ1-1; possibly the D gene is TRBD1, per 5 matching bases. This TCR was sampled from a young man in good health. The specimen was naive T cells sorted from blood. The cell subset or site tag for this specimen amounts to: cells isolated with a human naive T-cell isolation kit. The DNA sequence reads TGTGCCAGTAGTTACCAGGGTCGGGACACTGAAGCTTTCTTT. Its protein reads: CASSYQGRDTEAFF.